The 30 T cell receptor beta chains below all came from one sample that was sequenced in a study of radiation and T cells in renal cell carcinoma. Profiling relied on immunoSEQ multiplex PCR, and the TCRdb table lists in-frame clones only, not all of them. The sample has about 22,000 clones, about 80% seen once. Time point here: baseline pretreatment blood. Documented treatment: 15 Gy SBRT to primary tumor, nephrectomy 4 weeks later. Sequenced here: blood, sampled from a patient whose treatment included radiotherapy and nephrectomy. These receptors all stem from a man aged 60 to 75 with renal cell carcinoma.

The gene calls are TRBV6-1 and TRBJ1-2; D is undetermined. Trimming left V 8 bases short and J 5 bases short, with 9 bases between. The CDR3 consists of 11 residues. Germline values: CDR1 MNHNS, CDR2 SASEGT. DNA for the CDR3: TGTGCCAGCTCTCGGGTTTATGGCTACACCTTC. Amino acids: CASSRVYGYTF.

This chain uses TRBV12-5 with TRBJ1-3; D is uncertain. CDR1 LGHNT and CDR2 FRNRAP come from the germline V gene. CDR3 length: 11 residues. The V end was cut by 7 bases, the J end by 9 bases, with 10 bases between. Written as DNA, the CDR3 is TGTGCTAGTGCCGTGATGAGCACCATATATTTT. This codes for CASAVMSTIYF.

The CDR3 sequence: CASSDAVGRGAQYF. The CDR3 DNA reads TGTGCCAGCAGTGATGCAGTAGGACGAGGGGCCCAGTACTTC. The rearrangement uses TRBV25-1 and TRBJ2-5; D may be TRBD1 or TRBD2 (5 bases each). V lost 3 bases and J lost 9, with 17 bases in between. The length of the CDR3 is 14 residues. Germline V gives CDR1 MGHDK, CDR2 SYGVNS.

This clone was found once. V usage is TRBV18 and J usage is TRBJ2-1, with D possibly being TRBD1 (6 bases). Germline lookup yields CDR1 KGHSH and CDR2 LQKENI. This CDR3 has 13 residues. The ends were cut back, 5 bases at V and 10 bases at J, with 15 bases in the middle. The CDR3 loop reads CASSRGSSPEQFF. The CDR3 DNA reads as TGTGCCAGCTCAAGGGGGTCTAGCCCCGAGCAGTTCTTC.

The table lists this clone with a count of one. This chain uses TRBV7-3 with TRBJ2-5; TRBD2 agrees at 9 bases. The CDR3 length is 14 residues. Trimming removed 5 bases from V and 4 bases from J; junction bases left unmatched: 5. CDR1 and CDR2 from the germline V gene are SGHTA and FQGTGA. CDR3 protein: CASSPGTSRETQYF. CDR3 coding DNA: TGTGCCAGCAGCCCCGGGACTAGCAGAGAGACCCAGTACTTC.

A few counts support this clone. This rearrangement joins TRBV27 to TRBJ1-1; TRBD1 is a possible D gene (6 bases). CDR3 size: 14 residues. The germline gives CDR1 MNHEY, CDR2 SMNVEV (reference sequence). Trimming removed 6 bases from V and 1 base from J, with 12 bases in between. The CDR3 protein is CASRQGTTNTEAFF. The CDR3, as DNA: TGTGCCAGCAGACAAGGGACAACGAACACTGAAGCTTTCTTT.

V and J are TRBV2 and TRBJ1-5, with D unresolved. CDR1 is SNHLY, CDR2 FYNNEI, per germline. This CDR3 region has 15 residues. Trimming removed 3 bases at V and 0 bases at J, with 9 bases between. CDR3 sequence (DNA): TGTGCCAGCAGTGACGGTAGGAATAGCAATCAGCCCCAGCATTTT. It is translated as CASSDGRNSNQPQHF.

The V gene is TRBV7-6, the J gene TRBJ2-1; 10 nucleotides match TRBD2. J was trimmed by 2 bases and V by 4 bases; bases with no gene match: 2. The length of the CDR3 is 15 residues. Looked up from germline, CDR1 is SGHVS and CDR2 is FNYEAQ. CDR3 in amino acids: CASSSSGGTYNEQFF. The DNA of the CDR3 is TGTGCCAGCAGCTCTAGCGGGGGAACCTACAATGAGCAGTTCTTC.

The rearrangement links TRBV5-5 to TRBJ2-3; tentative D call: TRBD1 (6 bases). This CDR3 is built from 13 residues. V lost 1 base to trimming and J lost 6 bases, with 9 bases between them. The germline CDR1 and CDR2 sequences are SGHKS and YYEKEE (reference sequence). In nucleotides, the CDR3 is TGTGCCAGCAGCTTGATGGGGGCCGATACGCAGTATTTT. Residues: CASSLMGADTQYF. Using reference TRBV5-5 and TRBJ2-3 for the parts outside the CDR3, the full variable domain is DAGVTQSPTHLIKTRGQQVTLRCSPISGHKSVSWYQQVLGQGPQFIFQYYEKEERGRGNFPDRFSARQFPNYSSELNVNALLLGDSALYLCASSLMGADTQYFGPGTRLTVL.

The chain couples TRBV6-4 to TRBJ2-6; 10 positions agree with TRBD1. The CDR3 is 16 amino acids. Germline CDR1 is MRHNA and CDR2 is SNTAGT. V gave up 4 bases and J gave up 4 bases; unmatched junction bases: 4. The CDR3 DNA reads TGTGCCAGCAGTGGACAGGGGGCGTCAGGGGCCAACGTCCTGACTTTC. This codes for CASSGQGASGANVLTF.

V gene TRBV5-1 combines with J gene TRBJ1-4; tentative D call: TRBD1 (6 bases). Trimming left V 4 bases short and J 3 bases short, with 13 bases between. The germline V gene encodes CDR1 SGHRS and CDR2 YFSETQ. The CDR3 sequence is 15 residues long. The DNA of the CDR3 is TGCGCCAGCAGCCCCAGACAGGACTCTAATGAAAAACTGTTTTTT. Translation: CASSPRQDSNEKLFF.

This clone has just one count. The V call is TRBV5-1, the J call TRBJ1-2; D is possibly TRBD1 (6 bases). The V end lost 1 base, the J end lost 5 bases, and 12 bases lay between the germline ends. The CDR3 consists of 14 residues. Germline-derived CDR1 and CDR2 are SGHRS and YFSETQ. The CDR3 is CASSLSTGYYGYTF. The DNA of the CDR3 is TGCGCCAGCAGCTTGTCGACAGGCTATTATGGCTACACCTTC. Variable domain in full (rest from reference TRBV5-1 and TRBJ1-2): KAGVTQTPRYLIKTRGQQVTLSCSPISGHRSVSWYQQTPGQGLQFLFEYFSETQRNKGNFPGRFSGRQFSNSRSEMNVSTLELGDSALYLCASSLSTGYYGYTFGSGTRLTVV.

V gene TRBV14 combines with J gene TRBJ1-5, with D maybe TRBD1 (5 bases). Germline CDR1 is SGHDN and CDR2 is FVKESK. The CDR3 is made up of 19 amino acids. Trimming took 9 bases from V and 0 from J, leaving 27 bases between them. CDR3 DNA: TGTGCCAGAGCAGATCGGGGAGAGGGCCAGGGTTATAGCAATCAGCCCCAGCATTTT. Residues: CARADRGEGQGYSNQPQHF.

V and J are TRBV5-1 and TRBJ1-2; D is uncertain. There are 13 residues in the CDR3. Germline CDR1 and CDR2: SGHRS and YFSETQ. V dropped 0 bases and J dropped 2 bases, with 5 bases sitting between them. The DNA for the CDR3 is TGCGCCAGCAGCTTGGGAGGAAACTATGGCTACACCTTC. Amino acid sequence: CASSLGGNYGYTF.

V usage is TRBV27 and J usage is TRBJ2-2; D may be TRBD2 (6 bases). With 5 bases removed from V and 0 bases from J, the gap between germline ends came to 16 bases. Germline CDR1 is MNHEY and CDR2 is SMNVEV (reference sequence). The CDR3 sequence is 17 residues long. The CDR3 nucleotides read TGTGCCAGCAGTCCTTACTCTAGCGTAACGAACACCGGGGAGCTGTTTTTT. The encoded protein is CASSPYSSVTNTGELFF.

The CDR3, as DNA: TGCAGCGTTATCCGGGACAGGCTTTACAATGAGCAGTTCTTC. As protein: CSVIRDRLYNEQFF. The chain recombines TRBV29-1 with TRBJ2-1, with 8 bases identical to TRBD1. The germline gives CDR1 SQVTM, CDR2 ANQGSEA. V was clipped by 5 bases and J by 4 bases; unmatched bases: 7. The CDR3 has 14 residues.

The chain is built from TRBV7-9 and TRBJ2-7, with D possibly matching TRBD1 (5 bases). The germline V gene encodes CDR1 SEHNR and CDR2 FQNEAQ (reference sequence). CDR3 length equals 15 residues. Trimming removed 1 base from V and 3 bases from J, with 13 bases in between. The CDR3 coding sequence is TGTGCCAGCAGCTTAGTCCCAGGACAAGGCTACGAGCAGTACTTC. Translating it yields CASSLVPGQGYEQYF.

The chain joins TRBV5-8 to TRBJ2-3, with 8 bases identical to TRBD1. V trimming: 0 bases; J trimming: 1 base; junction bases outside the gene matches: 4. This CDR3 region has 16 residues. Germline CDR1 reads SGHTS; CDR2 reads YDEGEE. Written as DNA, the CDR3 is TGTGCCAGCAGCTTGGGCCTGACAGGGGGCACAGATACGCAGTATTTT. Translation gives CASSLGLTGGTDTQYF.

The chain is built from TRBV9 and TRBJ1-2; the match to TRBD1 covers 7 bases. V was clipped by 3 bases and J by 4 bases; unmatched bases: 6. The CDR3 runs 14 residues. The germline V gene has CDR1 SGDLS and CDR2 YYNGEE. This CDR3 is CASSEGTEPYGYTF. DNA for the CDR3: TGTGCCAGCAGCGAGGGGACAGAGCCCTATGGCTACACCTTC. Combining the CDR3 with reference TRBV9 and TRBJ1-2 gives the whole variable domain DSGVTQTPKHLITATGQRVTLRCSPRSGDLSVYWYQQSLDQGLQFLIQYYNGEERAKGNILERFSAQQFPDLHSELNLSSLELGDSALYFCASSEGTEPYGYTFGSGTRLTVV.

This clone was detected once. The rearrangement joins TRBV19 to TRBJ2-7, with 9 positions matching TRBD1. CDR1 and CDR2 from the germline V gene are LNHDA and SQIVND (reference sequence). This CDR3 is built from 15 residues. Unmatched junction bases numbered 10, after V lost 6 bases and J lost 4 bases. The CDR3 nucleotides read TGTGCCAGTAGGGCTCAGACAGGGGGTATTTACGAGCAGTACTTC. Translating it yields CASRAQTGGIYEQYF.

The chain links TRBV7-9 to TRBJ2-7, with TRBD2 matching over 8 bases. CDR3 length equals 19 residues. The junction had 18 bases not matched to a gene; V was cut back by 2 bases and J by 3 bases. Germline V gene sequence: CDR1 SEHNR, CDR2 FQNEAQ (reference sequence). CDR3 nucleotide sequence: TGTGCCAGCAGCTTAATCGAAAAACGGGAGGGCGCCCGGTTCTACGAGCAGTACTTC. Translating it yields CASSLIEKREGARFYEQYF.

Only a few counts were recorded for this clone. The chain employs TRBV6-5 and TRBJ1-2; the match to TRBD1 covers 9 bases. V lost 2 bases and J lost 8; bases outside the gene matches: 6. The germline gives CDR1 MNHEY, CDR2 SVGAGI. The length of the CDR3 is 14 residues. CDR3 protein: CASSYNRGLRGYTF. The CDR3 nucleotides read TGTGCCAGCAGTTACAACAGGGGGCTGCGGGGCTACACCTTC.

The chain has TRBV11-3 and TRBJ2-3, with D possibly being TRBD2 (6 bases). Deletions cut 4 bases from V and 2 bases from J, with 13 bases between. The CDR3 length is 15 residues. Germline CDR1 and CDR2: SGHNT and YENEEA. The CDR3 DNA sequence: TGTGCCAGCAGCTCTGGAGGGACTGACACAGATACGCAGTATTTT. As protein: CASSSGGTDTDTQYF.

DNA for the CDR3: TGTGCCAGCAGCCAAGTTCTAGACAGGTATGGAACCTACGAGCAGTACTTC. It specifies CASSQVLDRYGTYEQYF. The chain links TRBV14 to TRBJ2-7; a weak D match, TRBD1 (6 bases). Trimming stripped 1 base from V and 2 bases from J, with 18 bases between. CDR1 and CDR2 from the germline V gene are SGHDN and FVKESK. The CDR3 runs 17 residues.

This chain uses TRBV18 with TRBJ1-1; TRBD1 is a possible D gene (5 bases). Germline CDR1 is KGHSH and CDR2 is LQKENI. V shed 3 bases and J shed 8 bases, with 7 bases lying between them. CDR3 length: 11 residues. The CDR3 reads CASSPGPEAFF. DNA of the CDR3: TGTGCCAGCTCACCGGGGCCCGAAGCTTTCTTT. Full variable domain (outside the CDR3, taken from reference TRBV18 and TRBJ1-1): NAGVMQNPRHLVRRRGQEARLRCSPMKGHSHVYWYRQLPEEGLKFMVYLQKENIIDESGMPKERFSAEFPKEGPSILRIQQVVRGDSAAYFCASSPGPEAFFGQGTRLTVV.

The rearrangement links TRBV30 to TRBJ2-1; D may match TRBD1 or TRBD2 (6 bases each). Germline CDR1 GTSNPN, CDR2 SVGIG (reference sequence). The CDR3 has 16 residues. The germline V and J ends were trimmed by 2 bases and 3 bases, with 17 bases remaining between them. The DNA of the CDR3 is TGTGCCTGGAGTCCCTATTCAGGGGAGGACTACAATGAGCAGTTCTTC. Protein: CAWSPYSGEDYNEQFF.

The chain combines TRBV5-1 with TRBJ2-5; 8 nucleotides line up with TRBD2. The germline gives CDR1 SGHRS, CDR2 YFSETQ. The CDR3 loop spans 16 amino acids. V lost 4 bases to trimming and J lost 5 bases; unmatched junction nucleotides: 13. The CDR3 region is CASSPTSGSGRETQYF. DNA of the CDR3: TGCGCCAGCAGCCCAACTAGCGGATCCGGGAGGGAGACCCAGTACTTC.

The gene calls are TRBV15 and TRBJ2-1; a weak D match, TRBD2 (7 bases). Trimming removed 5 bases from V and 6 bases from J, with 17 bases in between. This CDR3 comprises 15 residues. Germline V lookup: CDR1 LNHNV, CDR2 YYDKDF (reference sequence). The chain's CDR3 is CATSGGGSMSNEQFF. The CDR3 DNA reads as TGTGCCACCAGCGGGGGCGGGAGTATGAGCAATGAGCAGTTCTTC.

The V call is TRBV6-1, the J call TRBJ1-5; TRBD1 is a possible D gene (5 bases). V was clipped by 4 bases and J by 2 bases, with 18 bases between them. The CDR3 consists of 17 residues. Germline lookup yields CDR1 MNHNS and CDR2 SASEGT. CDR3: CASSGGRGGQRNQPQHF. The CDR3 DNA reads TGTGCCAGCAGTGGAGGGAGGGGAGGACAACGCAATCAGCCCCAGCATTTT.

This chain uses TRBV29-1 with TRBJ2-1; D remains ambiguous. V shed 1 base and J shed 6 bases, with 16 bases lying between them. The V gene's germline CDR1 is SQVTM and CDR2 ANQGSEA. CDR3 length: 15 residues. This chain's CDR3 is CSVEVPPSRFNEQFF. The DNA for the CDR3 is TGCAGCGTTGAAGTTCCCCCGTCCCGTTTCAATGAGCAGTTCTTC.